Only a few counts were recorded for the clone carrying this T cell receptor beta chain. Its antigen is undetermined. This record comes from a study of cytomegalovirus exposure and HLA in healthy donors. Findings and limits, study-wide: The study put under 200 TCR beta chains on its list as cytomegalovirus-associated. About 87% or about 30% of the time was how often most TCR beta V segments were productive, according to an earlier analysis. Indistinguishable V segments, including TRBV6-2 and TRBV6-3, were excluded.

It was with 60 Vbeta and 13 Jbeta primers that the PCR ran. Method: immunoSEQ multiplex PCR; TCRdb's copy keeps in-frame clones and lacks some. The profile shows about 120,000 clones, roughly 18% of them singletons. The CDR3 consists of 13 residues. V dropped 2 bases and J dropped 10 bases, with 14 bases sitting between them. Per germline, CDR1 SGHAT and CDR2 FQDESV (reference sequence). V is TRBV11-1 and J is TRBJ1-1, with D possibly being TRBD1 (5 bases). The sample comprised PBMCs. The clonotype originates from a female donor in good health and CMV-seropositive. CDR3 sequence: CASSLISGTSAFF. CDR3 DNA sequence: TGTGCCAGCAGCTTAATATCCGGGACTTCAGCTTTCTTT.